A selection of T cell receptor beta chains follows, all from one sample in a study of glioma-infiltrating T cells. TCRdb used MiXCR to reprocess the multiplex PCR reads, holding one entry per CDR3 protein. Of approximately 190,000 distinct CDR3 sequences in the sample, about 32% are singletons; the top ten hold around 20%. The sequenced material came from glioma tissue, nonneoplastic brain tissue, or PBMCs (not recorded which). These receptors all come from a human donor with low-grade glioma or glioblastoma, undergoing nonglioma brain surgery, or in good health (not recorded which). CDR3s include the opening cysteine and the closing phenylalanine or tryptophan. Each record gives: clone size, D gene, V gene, J gene, CDR3 DNA, CDR3 protein. A D gene is named only where the DNA matches it firmly. Clone sizes are given selectively: once, few, many, or a class where the clone is expanded.

many,-,TRBV7-9,TRBJ2-5,TGTGCCAGCAGCTTTTCCGGGATGGAGACCCAGTACTTC,CASSFSGMETQYF
many,TRBD2,TRBV20-1,TRBJ2-1,TGCAGTGCTAGACGGCCAGGATTAGCGGGAGGGAACTACAATGAGCAGTTCTTC,CSARRPGLAGGNYNEQFF
few,-,TRBV5-4,TRBJ1-1,TGTGCCAGCAGCTATTACCTGGACCCGCGGGGCACTGAAGCTTTCTTT,CASSYYLDPRGTEAFF
many,TRBD2,TRBV6-5,TRBJ2-5,TGTGCCAGCAGTTACGCCATCAGCGGGAGTTCCGAGACCCAGTACTTC,CASSYAISGSSETQYF
few,TRBD2,TRBV5-1,TRBJ2-3,TGCGCCAGCAGCTTGGACGCAGCGGGAGGGGGCACAGATACGCAGTATTTT,CASSLDAAGGGTDTQYF
many,-,TRBV20-1,TRBJ1-1,TGCAGTGCCCCCGACCAGATGGACACTGAAGCTTTCTTT,CSAPDQMDTEAFF
-,TRBD2,TRBV7-2,TRBJ2-5,TGTGCCAGCAGCTTAATTTGGGGACTAGCGGGAGAAGGGAAAGGGACCCAGTACTTC,CASSLIWGLAGEGKGTQYF
-,-,TRBV7-2,TRBJ2-3,TGTGCCAGAAGCTTAGTGGTCGGAAACACAGATACGCAGTATTTC,CARSLVVGNTDTQYF
many,-,TRBV7-6,TRBJ2-7,TGTGCCAGCAGCTCAACTACAGGCTCCTACGAGCAGTACTTC,CASSSTTGSYEQYF
many,-,TRBV6-2/TRBV6-3,TRBJ2-5,TGTGCCAGCAGTTACTCCCCGCACAGAGATCCATCTTGTGGGCCGTACTTC,CASSYSPHRDPSCGPYF
many,-,TRBV12-3/TRBV12-4,TRBJ1-5,TGTGCCAGCACCCAGGAAGAGGGGCAGCCCCAGCATTTT,CASTQEEGQPQHF
many,TRBD1,TRBV20-1,TRBJ2-7,TGCAGTGCGTGCGGACAGGGAGGTTGGGAGCAGTACTTC,CSACGQGGWEQYF
few,-,TRBV10-2,TRBJ2-7,TGCGCCAGCCGGGACCCTCCCTACGAGCAGTACTTC,CASRDPPYEQYF
-,-,TRBV2,TRBJ2-4,TGTGCCAGCAGTGCAGGGAACGACAAAAACATTCAGTACTTC,CASSAGNDKNIQYF
-,-,TRBV4-3,TRBJ2-3,TGCGCCAGCAGCCATGAATCTGGCCCCCACCTAGATACGCAGTATTTT,CASSHESGPHLDTQYF
many,-,TRBV6-1,TRBJ2-1,TGTGCCAGCAGTTCGCTCTTACCTGCCGTCGAGCAGTTCTTC,CASSSLLPAVEQFF
few,-,TRBV12-3/TRBV12-4,TRBJ2-7,TGTGCCAGCAGTCAGAACGGGGTACTCGAGCAGTACTTC,CASSQNGVLEQYF
few,TRBD2,TRBV7-3,TRBJ2-2,TGTGCCAGCAGCCCTTCCAGCGGGAGTCTGATGGGCGGGGAGCTGTTTTTT,CASSPSSGSLMGGELFF
-,TRBD2,TRBV2,TRBJ2-5,TGTGCCAGCAGTGAGAGACTAGCGAGAGAGACCCAGTACTTC,CASSERLARETQYF
many,-,TRBV28,TRBJ2-5,TGTGCCAGCACCGACACGAACAGGGCCGGGGAGACCCAGTACTTC,CASTDTNRAGETQYF
few,-,TRBV10-3,TRBJ1-6,TGTGCCCTCTCCGGGACGGAAAATTCACCCCTCCACTTT,CALSGTENSPLHF
-,-,TRBV6-9,TRBJ2-3,TGTGCCAGCAGCTACGAAACTAGCTGGAGTGATACGCAGTATTTT,CASSYETSWSDTQYF
many,TRBD1,TRBV7-2,TRBJ2-7,TGTGCCAGCAGCGCACGGACAGGGGCGGTGTACTTC,CASSARTGAVYF
many,-,TRBV7-9,TRBJ1-2,TGTGCCAGCAGCCCGTCCAGCACTAACTATGGCTACACCTTC,CASSPSSTNYGYTF
many,-,TRBV7-9,TRBJ1-2,TGTGCCAGCAGCTTAGAAGGGGGGCACGGCTACACCTTC,CASSLEGGHGYTF
-,TRBD2,TRBV7-2,TRBJ2-2,TGTGCCAGCAGCTCCGGGAGGGCTAGCGGCAACACCGGGGAGCTGTTTTTT,CASSSGRASGNTGELFF
few,-,TRBV19,TRBJ2-3,TGTGCCAGTAGTACCCCCCTGGACTGGGATACGCAGTATTTT,CASSTPLDWDTQYF
many,-,TRBV6-2/TRBV6-3,TRBJ2-7,TGTGCCAGCAGTTCGGGACTTAGGGACGAGCAGTACTTC,CASSSGLRDEQYF
many,-,TRBV6-1,TRBJ1-3,TGTGCCAGCAGTCCTCTCCCCACAAGTGGAAACACCATATATTTT,CASSPLPTSGNTIYF
many,-,TRBV4-1,TRBJ1-6,TGCGCCAGCAGCCAAGTCGCAGGGTCTAATTCACCCCTCCACTTT,CASSQVAGSNSPLHF
-,TRBD1,TRBV9,TRBJ1-2,TGTGCCAGCAGCGCCCAGACAGGGAGCTATGGCTACACCTTC,CASSAQTGSYGYTF
-,-,TRBV29-1,TRBJ2-7,TGCAGCGTTGCCCCAGGGACATTGGGGTCCGGGCAGTACTTC,CSVAPGTLGSGQYF
many,-,TRBV4-2,TRBJ2-7,TGTGCCAGCAGCCAAGCACAGGATTACAGCACTAGCTCCTACGAGCAGTACTTC,CASSQAQDYSTSSYEQYF
few,-,TRBV3-1,TRBJ2-7,TGTGCCAGCAGCCTCGGACCCTCGGGGGAGCAGTACTTC,CASSLGPSGEQYF
many,TRBD1,TRBV19,TRBJ2-7,TGTGCCAGTAGTATAGCAGGGGGCTCCTACGAGCAGTACTTC,CASSIAGGSYEQYF
few,-,TRBV4-1,TRBJ2-3,TGCGCCAGCAGCCAAATCGGGGCCGGTAGGGATACGCAGTATTTT,CASSQIGAGRDTQYF
many,TRBD1,TRBV6-1,TRBJ1-5,TGTGCCAGCAGGTCCGGGACAGGGGGAAATCAGCCCCAGCATTTT,CASRSGTGGNQPQHF
many,TRBD2,TRBV20-1,TRBJ2-5,TGCAGTGCTTCCTGGACTAGCGGGAGGCCAAACCCCTACCAAGAGACCCAGTACTTC,CSASWTSGRPNPYQETQYF
many,TRBD1,TRBV18,TRBJ1-2,TGTGCCAGCTCACCCCAGGGGGATAACTATGGCTACACCTTC,CASSPQGDNYGYTF
-,-,TRBV4-2,TRBJ1-1,TGTGCCAGCAGCCGGTCGGACGGAAACTTGAACACTGAAGCTTTCTTT,CASSRSDGNLNTEAFF
many,-,TRBV19,TRBJ2-7,TGTGCCAGTAGTAGCGATTACGAGCAGTACTTC,CASSSDYEQYF
-,-,TRBV4-2,TRBJ2-2,TGTGCCAGCAGCCAAGAAGCGGTAGGGACCTTCACCGGGGAGCTGTTTTTT,CASSQEAVGTFTGELFF
once,TRBD2,TRBV6-2/TRBV6-3,TRBJ2-3,TGTGCCAGCAGACGTACCCTAGCGGGAGGTACAGATAAGCAGTATTTT,CASRRTLAGGTDKQYF
many,-,TRBV28,TRBJ2-7,TGTGCCACCAAACCCCAGAGGTCCTACGAGCAGTACTTC,CATKPQRSYEQYF
many,-,TRBV28,TRBJ2-5,TGTGCCAGCAGTACAAGGGTGCAAGAGACCCAGTACTTC,CASSTRVQETQYF
-,TRBD2,TRBV4-1,TRBJ2-7,TGCGCCAGCAGCCAAGGGACAAGCGGGAGTCACAATGAGCAGTACTTC,CASSQGTSGSHNEQYF
many,-,TRBV7-2,TRBJ1-5,TGTGCCAGCAGCTTAGCGGCCGGAGGGCAGGGCAATCAGCCCCAGCATTTT,CASSLAAGGQGNQPQHF
many,-,TRBV27,TRBJ2-6,TGTGCCAGCGGGACGGGCCCTTTGGGGGCCAACGTCCTGACTTTC,CASGTGPLGANVLTF
-,TRBD2,TRBV7-2,TRBJ2-1,TGTGTCAGCAGCTTAGAAGGGACTAGCGGGAGAAATGAGCAGTTCTTC,CVSSLEGTSGRNEQFF
many,-,TRBV6-1,TRBJ2-3,TGTGCCAGCAGTACTAGCAAGGATACGCAGTATTTT,CASSTSKDTQYF
many,-,TRBV11-2,TRBJ2-5,TGTGCCAGCAGCCAAAGCGAGGTTTTCGGGACCCAGTACTTC,CASSQSEVFGTQYF
-,TRBD2,TRBV6-5,TRBJ2-7,TGTGCCAGCGGACCATTGGGACTAGCGGGATCCTCCTACGGGCAGTACTTC,CASGPLGLAGSSYGQYF
many,TRBD1,TRBV7-9,TRBJ2-1,TGTGCCAGCAGGGGACAGCTGAATGAGCAGTTCTTC,CASRGQLNEQFF
few,TRBD2,TRBV3-1,TRBJ2-1,TGTGCCAGCAGCCCCTCCCTTTTAGCGGGAGGGAGGAATGAGCAGTTCTTC,CASSPSLLAGGRNEQFF
-,-,TRBV2,TRBJ1-2,TGTGCCAGCAGTGGAAAAGCCAACTATGGCTACACCTTC,CASSGKANYGYTF
-,TRBD1,TRBV11-2,TRBJ2-5,TGTGCCAGCAGCTTAGGGCCGGCAGGGGGCCGGGAGACCCAGTACTTC,CASSLGPAGGRETQYF
-,TRBD1,TRBV27,TRBJ2-7,TGTGCCAGCACCCGGCAGTGGGGACAGGGGGGCAGCGAGCAGTACTTC,CASTRQWGQGGSEQYF